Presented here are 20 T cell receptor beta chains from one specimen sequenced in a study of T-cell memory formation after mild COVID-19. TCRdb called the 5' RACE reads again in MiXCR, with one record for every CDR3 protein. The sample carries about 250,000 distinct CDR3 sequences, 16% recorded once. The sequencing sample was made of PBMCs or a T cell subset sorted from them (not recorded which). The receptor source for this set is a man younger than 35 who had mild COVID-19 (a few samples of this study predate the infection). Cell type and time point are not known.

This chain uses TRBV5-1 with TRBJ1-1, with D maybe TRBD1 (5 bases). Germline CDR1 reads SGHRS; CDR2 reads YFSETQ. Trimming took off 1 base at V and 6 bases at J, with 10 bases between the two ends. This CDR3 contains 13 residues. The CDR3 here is CASSLMGGSEAFF. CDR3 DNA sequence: TGCGCCAGCAGCTTGATGGGGGGGTCTGAAGCTTTCTTT.

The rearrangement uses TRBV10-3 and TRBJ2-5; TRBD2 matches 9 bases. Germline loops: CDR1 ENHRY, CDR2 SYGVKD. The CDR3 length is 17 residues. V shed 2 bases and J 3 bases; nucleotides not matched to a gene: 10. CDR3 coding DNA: TGTGCCATCAGTGAGGCCCTATCAGCGGGGGGAAAAGAGACCCAGTACTTC. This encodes CAISEALSAGGKETQYF.

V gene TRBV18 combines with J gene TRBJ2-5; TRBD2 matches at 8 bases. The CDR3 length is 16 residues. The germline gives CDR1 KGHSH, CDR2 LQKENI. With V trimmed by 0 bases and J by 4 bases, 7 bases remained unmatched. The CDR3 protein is CASSPPSSSGPETQYF. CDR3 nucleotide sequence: TGTGCCAGCTCACCACCCTCGTCTAGCGGGCCAGAGACCCAGTACTTC.

The CDR3 loop reads CASSVLGGNTDTQYF. The CDR3 bases are TGTGCCAGCAGCGTTCTGGGGGGCAACACAGATACGCAGTATTTT. The rearrangement links TRBV9 to TRBJ2-3; D may correspond to TRBD1 or TRBD2 (6 bases each). Trimming removed 2 bases from V and 2 bases from J, with 12 bases in between. Germline lookup yields CDR1 SGDLS and CDR2 YYNGEE. There are 15 residues in the CDR3.

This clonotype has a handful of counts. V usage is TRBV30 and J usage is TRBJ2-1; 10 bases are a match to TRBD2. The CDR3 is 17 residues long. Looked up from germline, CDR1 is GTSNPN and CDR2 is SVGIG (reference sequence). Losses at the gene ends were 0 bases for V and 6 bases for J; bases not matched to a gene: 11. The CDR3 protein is CAWSVSRTSGSSNEQFF. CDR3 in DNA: TGTGCCTGGAGTGTATCTAGGACTAGCGGTTCGAGCAATGAGCAGTTCTTC.

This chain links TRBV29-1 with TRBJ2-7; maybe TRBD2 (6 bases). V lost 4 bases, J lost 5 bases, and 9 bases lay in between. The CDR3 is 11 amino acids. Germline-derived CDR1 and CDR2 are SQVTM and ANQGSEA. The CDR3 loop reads CSVGGIDEQYF. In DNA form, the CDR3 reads TGCAGCGTTGGCGGGATCGACGAGCAGTACTTC.

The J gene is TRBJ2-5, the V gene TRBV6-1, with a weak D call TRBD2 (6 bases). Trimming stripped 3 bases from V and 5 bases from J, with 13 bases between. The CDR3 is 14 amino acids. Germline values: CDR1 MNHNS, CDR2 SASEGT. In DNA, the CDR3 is TGTGCCAGCAGTGACGGCGGGAAATGGGAGACCCAGTACTTC. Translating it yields CASSDGGKWETQYF.

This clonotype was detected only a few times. The CDR3 sequence is CASSPDWKNNQPQHF. CDR3 nucleotide sequence: TGTGCCAGCAGCCCGGACTGGAAAAACAATCAGCCCCAGCATTTT. The chain recombines TRBV12-3 or TRBV12-4 with TRBJ1-5; no clear D gene. The CDR3 length is 15 residues. Trimming cost V 6 bases and J 3 bases, with 15 bases left between them.

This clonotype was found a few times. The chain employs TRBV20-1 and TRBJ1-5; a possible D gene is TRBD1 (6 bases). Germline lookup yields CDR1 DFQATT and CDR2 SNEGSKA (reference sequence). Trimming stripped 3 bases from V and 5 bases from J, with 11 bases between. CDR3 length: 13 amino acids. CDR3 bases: TGCAGTGCTAGGGACAGACGGGATCAGCCCCAGCATTTT. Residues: CSARDRRDQPQHF.

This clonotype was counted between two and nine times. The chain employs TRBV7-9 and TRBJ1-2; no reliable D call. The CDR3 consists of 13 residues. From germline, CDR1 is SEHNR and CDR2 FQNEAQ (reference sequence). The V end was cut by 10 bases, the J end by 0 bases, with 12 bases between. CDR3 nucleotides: TGTGCCATAAGCCGAGGATCTAACTATGGCTACACCTTC. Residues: CAISRGSNYGYTF. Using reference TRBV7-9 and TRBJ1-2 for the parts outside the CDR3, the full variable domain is DTGVSQNPRHKITKRGQNVTFRCDPISEHNRLYWYRQTLGQGPEFLTYFQNEAQLEKSRLLSDRFSAERPKGSFSTLEIQRTEQGDSAMYLCAISRGSNYGYTFGSGTRLTVV.

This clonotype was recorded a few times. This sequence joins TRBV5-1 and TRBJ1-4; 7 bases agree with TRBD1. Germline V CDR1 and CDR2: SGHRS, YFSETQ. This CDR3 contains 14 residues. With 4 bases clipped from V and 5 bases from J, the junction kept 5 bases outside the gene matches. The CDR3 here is CASSLRGINEKLFF. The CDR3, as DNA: TGCGCCAGCAGCCTCAGGGGGATCAATGAAAAACTGTTTTTT.

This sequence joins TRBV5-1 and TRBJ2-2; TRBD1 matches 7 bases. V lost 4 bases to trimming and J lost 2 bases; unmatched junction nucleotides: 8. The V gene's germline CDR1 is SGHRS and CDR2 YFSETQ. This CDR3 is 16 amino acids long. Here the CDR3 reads CASSGGQTINTGELFF. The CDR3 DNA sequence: TGCGCCAGCAGCGGGGGACAGACTATAAACACCGGGGAGCTGTTTTTT.

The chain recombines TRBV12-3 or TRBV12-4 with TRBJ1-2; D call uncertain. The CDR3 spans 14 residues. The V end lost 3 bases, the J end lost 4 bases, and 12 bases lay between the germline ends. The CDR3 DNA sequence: TGTGCCAGCAGTTTTGGACCAGGCCCCTATGGCTACACCTTC. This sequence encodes CASSFGPGPYGYTF.

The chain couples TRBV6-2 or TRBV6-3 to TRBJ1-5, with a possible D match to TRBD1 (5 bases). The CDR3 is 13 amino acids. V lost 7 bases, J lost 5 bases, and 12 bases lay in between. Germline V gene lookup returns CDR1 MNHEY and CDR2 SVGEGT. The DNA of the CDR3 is TGTGCCAGCATAGCGGGGGGTGATCAGCCCCAGCATTTT. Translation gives CASIAGGDQPQHF.

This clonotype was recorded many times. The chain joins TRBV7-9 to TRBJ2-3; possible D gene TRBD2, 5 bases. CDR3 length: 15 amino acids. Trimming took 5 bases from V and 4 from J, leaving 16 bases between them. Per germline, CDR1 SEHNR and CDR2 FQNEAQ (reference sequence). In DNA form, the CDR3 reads TGTGCCAGCAGCAACCGACGGGCAGCGGCAGATACGCAGTATTTT. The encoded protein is CASSNRRAAADTQYF.

This CDR3 reads CASSLGQMWTEAFF. The CDR3 DNA reads TGCGCCAGCAGCCTGGGACAGATGTGGACTGAAGCTTTCTTT. V is TRBV5-1 and J is TRBJ1-1, with 7 bases identical to TRBD1. V gave up 4 bases and J gave up 5 bases; unmatched junction bases: 8. Germline CDR1 and CDR2: SGHRS and YFSETQ. The CDR3 has 14 residues.

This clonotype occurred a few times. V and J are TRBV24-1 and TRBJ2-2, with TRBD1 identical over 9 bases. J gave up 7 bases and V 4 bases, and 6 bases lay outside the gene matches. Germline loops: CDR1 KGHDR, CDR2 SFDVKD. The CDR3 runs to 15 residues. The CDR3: CATSDPGQGIGELFF. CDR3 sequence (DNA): TGTGCCACCAGTGACCCCGGACAGGGGATCGGGGAGCTGTTTTTT.

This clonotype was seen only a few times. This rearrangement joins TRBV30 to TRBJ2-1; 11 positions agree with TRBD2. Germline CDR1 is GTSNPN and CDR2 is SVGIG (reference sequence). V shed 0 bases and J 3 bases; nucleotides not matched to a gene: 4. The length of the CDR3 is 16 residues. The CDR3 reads CAWSVRGLAVYNEQFF. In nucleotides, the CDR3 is TGTGCCTGGAGTGTACGGGGACTAGCGGTCTACAATGAGCAGTTCTTC.

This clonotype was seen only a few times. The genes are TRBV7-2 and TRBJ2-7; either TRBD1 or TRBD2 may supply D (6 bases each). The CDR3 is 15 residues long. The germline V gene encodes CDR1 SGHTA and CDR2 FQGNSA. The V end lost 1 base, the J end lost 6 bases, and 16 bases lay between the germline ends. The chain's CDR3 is CASSLDGGLPREQYF. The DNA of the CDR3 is TGTGCCAGCAGCTTAGACGGGGGCCTACCTCGCGAGCAGTACTTC.

CDR3 amino acids: CASSRGGRGRAEAFF. The DNA for the CDR3 is TGTGCCAGCAGCCGCGGAGGGCGGGGGAGAGCTGAAGCTTTCTTT. The chain joins TRBV27 to TRBJ1-1; D is possibly TRBD1 (5 bases). This CDR3 is 15 amino acids long. Germline CDR1 is MNHEY and CDR2 is SMNVEV (reference sequence). V was pared by 6 bases and J by 6 bases, with 20 bases between.